This TCR beta chain was captured by sequencing in a study of T cell responses to AZD1222 COVID-19 vaccine (dated by TCRdb to the early 2020s). About the study as a whole: TCR sequencing covered fewer than 250 trial participants: roughly 200 given two doses of AZD1222 and approximately 25 given two doses of MenACWY control vaccine. Trial participants were enrolled by age into 18-55, 56-69 and 70-plus year subgroups, with roughly 150, 30 and 60 TCR-sequenced participants respectively.

What this sample's time point label stands for: about 28 days (+/-7) after the second vaccine dose. The treatment or condition label, read with the paper, signifies: meningococcal conjugate vaccine given as trial control. Vaccinee samples came from UK trials COV001 and COV002, including a single-blind randomized controlled phase 2/3 trial of AZD1222 (ChAdOx1 nCoV-19) in healthy adults. Trial participant PBMC samples were collected at day 0 and day 28 after the second dose for TCRbeta chain sequencing. The CDR3 regions of human TCRbeta chains were analyzed by immunosequencing. In the paper's pipeline: TCRs in the repertoires were compared against a reference library of SARS-CoV-2-specific TCRs that had been generated with the MIRA antigen-specificity platform. Breadth meant the fraction of unique TCRs that were SARS-CoV-2-associated, whereas depth meant the fraction of total T cells that were SARS-CoV-2-associated. Using the MIRA data, each spike-specific TCR was assigned both to the spike region to which the TCR was reactive and to a CD4 or CD8 class. Log10-transformed breadth and depth values were compared by one-way ANOVA with Sidak's multiple comparisons tests. In its TCRdb copy, this immuneACCESS table keeps in-frame sequences only and misses some clones. Where compared with another copy, unresolved V genes explain less than half of these, and the others have no known cause. V and J calls and clone size are copied from that table; D and trimming were computed from the DNA. In all, the sample holds 180,000 or so clones, and 85% to 95% of those were seen once. Jointly, the top ten make up under 1.1% of the sample.

Study-wide conclusions, independent of this receptor: Most participants were white British and females outnumbered males, and the authors suggested that clonal diversity may have been underestimated. Conclusions about previously exposed vaccinees are limited, since just 5 to 7 AZD1222 recipients were seropositive for SARS-CoV-2 at baseline. Vaccine-associated CD4 TCRs spanned the whole spike protein, with dominant responses in regions 160-218 and 743-854. Spike-specific TCR breadth and depth rose significantly after two AZD1222 doses compared with day 0 and with MenACWY recipients. The 56-69-year group was small, and its depth increase did not reach significance, likely because of low power. Nearly half of unique spike-specific TCRs reportedly recognized epitopes outside regions mutated in the B.1.351 and B.1.1.7 variants. Because no day 14 peak-response samples were available, repertoires were characterized only after the peak T cell response.

A note on this clone: No cognate antigen has been identified for it. No clone much larger than this one lies a single base away; base qualities are absent.

The CDR3 goes from the cysteine to the phenylalanine over 12 residues. Just CDR3 DNA is preserved here, 36 bases in frame from base 1. CDR1 and CDR2 are read off the germline V gene as MDHEN and SYDVKM. The chain uses TRBV28 and TRBJ1-4, with 7 central nucleotides matching TRBD1. The TCR was taken from an adult who received the MenACWY meningococcal vaccine as a control. Sample: peripheral blood, taken 28 days after the second dose of the MenACWY control vaccine. The encoded CDR3 is CAMGQINEKLFF. The nucleotide sequence reads TGTGCTATGGGACAGATTAATGAAAAACTGTTTTTT. This CDR3, with the reference TRBV28 and TRBJ1-4 proteins standing in past its ends, gives the full variable domain DVKVTQSSRYLVKRTGEKVFLECVQDMDHENMFWYRQDPGLGLRLIYFSYDVKMKEKGDIPEGYSVSREKKERFSLILESASTNQTSMYLCAMGQINEKLFFGSGTQLSVL.